In its sample, the clone carrying this T cell receptor (beta chain) was seen a few times. The antigen remains unidentified. This sample is part of a study of T-cell memory formation after mild COVID-19. Study context: Largely donor-specific sequence clusters came from two donors. Study results and limitations: Balance between CD4 and CD8 was seen in clones contracting day 15 to 85, and a CD4+ lean was seen in later expanders.

In germline, CDR1 is ENHRY, CDR2 SYGVKD. V lost 6 bases and J lost 4, with 12 bases in between. The CDR3 runs to 13 residues. TCRdb processed the 5' RACE reads anew with MiXCR; each CDR3 protein has one entry. Of around 200,000 distinct CDR3 sequences in the sample, about 10% are singletons; the top ten hold 3%. This chain uses TRBV10-3 with TRBJ1-1; possibly TRBD1 for D (6 bases). This receptor was taken from a man aged 18-30 years who had mild COVID-19 (a few samples of this study predate the infection). Cell type and time point are not known. Sequenced sample: PBMCs or a T cell subset sorted from them (not recorded which). CDR3 nucleotide sequence: TGTGCCATCAGACAGGGTGGGGGCACTGAAGCTTTCTTT. Encoded protein: CAIRQGGGTEAFF.